Listed here are 6 T cell receptor beta chains from one sample, sequenced in a study of T-cell memory formation after mild COVID-19. TCRdb redid the calling of the 5' RACE reads with MiXCR, one entry per CDR3 protein. This table holds approximately 99,000 distinct CDR3 sequences, 18% found once. The specimen sequenced was PBMCs or a T cell subset sorted from them (not recorded which). These receptors were obtained from a man aged 18 to 35 who had mild COVID-19 (a few samples of this study predate the infection). Cell type and time point are not known.

The DNA of the CDR3 is TGTGCCAGCAGCTCCGGGACGTTGTTCTACACCTTC. Amino acid sequence: CASSSGTLFYTF. V usage is TRBV6-1 and J usage is TRBJ1-2, with D perhaps TRBD1 (5 bases). The CDR3 contains 12 residues. V was clipped by 6 bases and J by 10 bases, with 15 bases between them. Germline V CDR1 and CDR2: MNHNS, SASEGT.

The chain is built from TRBV18 and TRBJ1-1, with D possibly being TRBD1 (5 bases). This CDR3 comprises 15 residues. V was pared by 0 bases and J by 4 bases, with 12 bases between. CDR1 KGHSH and CDR2 LQKENI come from the germline V gene. The CDR3 DNA sequence: TGTGCCAGCTCACCACCCGCAGGGAGTAGCACTGAAGCTTTCTTT. Protein product: CASSPPAGSSTEAFF.

This clonotype was counted a few times. The chain employs TRBV5-1 and TRBJ2-1, with 9 bases lining up with TRBD1. The germline V gene encodes CDR1 SGHRS and CDR2 YFSETQ. The junction had 5 bases not matched to a gene; V was cut back by 0 bases and J by 4 bases. The CDR3 is 16 amino acids. CDR3 amino acids: CASSLVAGQGYNEQFF. In DNA, the CDR3 is TGCGCCAGCAGCTTGGTCGCGGGACAGGGATACAATGAGCAGTTCTTC. The variable domain in full, completed from reference TRBV5-1 and TRBJ2-1, reads KAGVTQTPRYLIKTRGQQVTLSCSPISGHRSVSWYQQTPGQGLQFLFEYFSETQRNKGNFPGRFSGRQFSNSRSEMNVSTLELGDSALYLCASSLVAGQGYNEQFFGPGTRLTVL.

V usage is TRBV11-2 and J usage is TRBJ1-2; TRBD1 might be the D (5 bases). The CDR3 runs 13 residues. Trimming shortened V by 5 bases and J by 6 bases, and 13 bases separated the two germline ends. Germline CDR1 is SGHAT and CDR2 is FQNNGV. Here the CDR3 reads CASSTQGSNGYTF. The CDR3 DNA follows: TGTGCCAGCAGCACGCAGGGAAGTAATGGCTACACCTTC.

The V and J genes are TRBV7-2 and TRBJ2-7; TRBD1 matches 7 bases. Unmatched junction bases numbered 9, after V lost 5 bases and J lost 5 bases. Germline V gene lookup returns CDR1 SGHTA and CDR2 FQGNSA. The CDR3 length is 14 residues. As DNA, the CDR3 is TGTGCCAGCAGCACCCGACAGGGTGGTCACGAGCAGTACTTC. Translating gives CASSTRQGGHEQYF. Combining the CDR3 with reference TRBV7-2 and TRBJ2-7 gives the whole variable domain GAGVSQSPSNKVTEKGKDVELRCDPISGHTALYWYRQSLGQGLEFLIYFQGNSAPDKSGLPSDRFSAERTGGSVSTLTIQRTQQEDSAVYLCASSTRQGGHEQYFGPGTRLTVT.

Only a few counts were recorded for this clonotype. The chain carries TRBV11-2 and TRBJ2-3; maybe TRBD2 (5 bases). Trimming took off 3 bases at V and 7 bases at J, with 23 bases between the two ends. There are 17 residues in the CDR3. Germline CDR1 is SGHAT and CDR2 is FQNNGV. This CDR3 reads CASSFDVKEGGAHTQYF. CDR3 nucleotide sequence: TGTGCCAGCAGCTTTGATGTCAAAGAGGGCGGAGCACATACGCAGTATTTT.